These 21 T cell receptor beta chains came from one sample sequenced in a study of T cells after yellow fever vaccination. Each CDR3 protein gets one entry after TCRdb re-called the 5' RACE reads with MiXCR. Of roughly 330,000 distinct CDR3 sequences in the sample, 4% were seen once. The input for sequencing was PBMCs, taken 5 days after the yellow fever booster vaccination. Every receptor here comes from a man younger than 35 who received the YFV17D yellow fever vaccine.

Many counts were recorded for this clonotype. V and J are TRBV5-1 and TRBJ1-1; unclear D gene. Per the germline V gene, CDR1 is SGHRS and CDR2 is YFSETQ. V was pared by 4 bases and J by 1 base, with 14 bases between. The CDR3 is 15 amino acids. The CDR3 bases are TGCGCCAGCAGCACCACCCCCCAGGAGAACACTGAAGCTTTCTTT. Its translation: CASSTTPQENTEAFF.

This clonotype was seen a handful of times. The chain joins TRBV20-1 to TRBJ1-1; TRBD1 is a possible D gene (5 bases). The CDR3 has 17 amino acids. Trimming took off 0 bases at V and 1 base at J, with 18 bases between the two ends. CDR1 is DFQATT, CDR2 SNEGSKA, per germline (reference sequence). DNA of the CDR3: TGCAGTGCTAGAGATCTTTATCCGGGACCCCCGAACACTGAAGCTTTCTTT. It encodes CSARDLYPGPPNTEAFF.

At least ten counts were recorded for this clonotype. J is TRBJ1-5 and V is TRBV6-5; D unclear. Germline values: CDR1 MNHEY, CDR2 SVGAGI. CDR3 size: 14 residues. V gave up 0 bases and J gave up 7 bases, with 10 bases separating them. The CDR3 nucleotides read TGTGCCAGCAGTTACTCGGGGTTCGGGCAGCCCCAGCATTTT. It codes for CASSYSGFGQPQHF.

This clonotype was counted a few times. This chain connects TRBV20-1 to TRBJ2-1; D might be TRBD1 or TRBD2, each matching 5 bases. CDR1 is DFQATT and CDR2 is SNEGSKA in the germline V gene (reference sequence). The CDR3 runs to 12 residues. V dropped 5 bases and J dropped 9 bases, with 14 bases sitting between them. This chain's CDR3 is CSAHRDGGEQFF. The CDR3 nucleotides read TGCAGTGCTCACCGGGACGGCGGTGAGCAGTTCTTC.

This clonotype was counted only a few times. V is TRBV20-1 and J is TRBJ1-1, with a tentative D call TRBD1 (5 bases). Looked up from germline, CDR1 is DFQATT and CDR2 is SNEGSKA (reference sequence). V lost 6 bases and J 0 bases, leaving 17 bases between the germline ends. The CDR3 is 15 amino acids. The chain's CDR3 is CSASRSGTMNTEAFF. CDR3 coding DNA: TGCAGTGCGAGCCGATCCGGGACTATGAACACTGAAGCTTTCTTT.

V is TRBV13 and J is TRBJ2-7; a weak D match, TRBD2 (5 bases). Germline V gene data show CDR1 as PRHDT and CDR2 as FYEKMQ (reference sequence). The CDR3 loop spans 16 amino acids. The V end lost 6 bases, the J end lost 3 bases, and 21 bases lay between the germline ends. This CDR3 reads CASSYSYGNPHYEQYF. CDR3 nucleotides: TGTGCCAGCAGTTACTCTTACGGGAACCCCCACTACGAGCAGTACTTC.

The table lists this clonotype with a few counts. The rearrangement uses TRBV3-1 and TRBJ2-7; no definite D call. This CDR3 contains 13 residues. Germline assignment: CDR1 LGHDT and CDR2 YNNKEL (reference sequence). The ends were cut back, 0 bases at V and 5 bases at J, with 8 bases in the middle. CDR3 residues: CASSQEGVDEQYF. The CDR3 bases are TGTGCCAGCAGCCAAGAGGGCGTGGACGAGCAGTACTTC.

Only a few counts were recorded for this clonotype. V and J are TRBV6-5 and TRBJ1-2; D perhaps matches TRBD1 (6 bases). CDR1 and CDR2 from the germline V gene are MNHEY and SVGAGI. This CDR3 has 14 residues. Trimming removed 2 bases at V and 8 bases at J, with 15 bases between. CDR3 in amino acids: CASSYLPEGDGYTF. The DNA for the CDR3 is TGTGCCAGCAGTTACCTACCCGAGGGGGACGGCTACACCTTC.

The rearrangement joins TRBV20-1 to TRBJ2-7, with D possibly matching TRBD1 (5 bases). The CDR3 has 14 residues. Trimming took off 3 bases at V and 1 base at J, with 13 bases between the two ends. Germline values: CDR1 DFQATT, CDR2 SNEGSKA (reference sequence). The DNA of the CDR3 is TGCAGTGCTAGGGGTGCAAGGGGTTCCTACGAGCAGTACTTC. Its translation: CSARGARGSYEQYF.

Ten or more counts support this clonotype. This rearrangement joins TRBV3-1 to TRBJ1-1, with D tentatively TRBD1 (6 bases). Per germline, CDR1 LGHDT and CDR2 YNNKEL (reference sequence). V was pared by 5 bases and J by 1 base, with 11 bases between. This CDR3 comprises 14 residues. As DNA, the CDR3 is TGTGCCAGCAGCAACAGAGGGGGGAACACTGAAGCTTTCTTT. Translation gives CASSNRGGNTEAFF.

V and J are TRBV5-1 and TRBJ2-5; 9 bases map to TRBD2. Germline V lookup: CDR1 SGHRS, CDR2 YFSETQ. This CDR3 is built from 15 residues. The trim removed 3 bases at V and 6 bases at J, leaving 9 bases unmatched. The CDR3 DNA is TGCGCCAGCAGCTCACTGTTAGCGGGGGTGAAGACCCAGTACTTC. This codes for CASSSLLAGVKTQYF. The full variable domain, in which reference TRBV5-1 and TRBJ2-5 provide the parts outside the CDR3, is KAGVTQTPRYLIKTRGQQVTLSCSPISGHRSVSWYQQTPGQGLQFLFEYFSETQRNKGNFPGRFSGRQFSNSRSEMNVSTLELGDSALYLCASSSLLAGVKTQYFGPGTRLLVL.

This clonotype was seen a few times. This chain uses TRBV27 with TRBJ2-1; 8 bases agree with TRBD1. There are 15 residues in the CDR3. Unmatched junction bases numbered 13, after V lost 6 bases and J lost 9 bases. The germline V gene has CDR1 MNHEY and CDR2 SMNVEV (reference sequence). This CDR3 is CASSPVGTGYLEQFF. The CDR3 DNA sequence: TGTGCCAGCAGCCCCGTGGGGACAGGTTACCTTGAGCAGTTCTTC.

This sequence joins TRBV28 and TRBJ1-6, with 9 nucleotides matching TRBD1. Germline V lookup: CDR1 MDHEN, CDR2 SYDVKM. The ends lost 5 bases at V and 3 bases at J; junction bases unmatched: 8. The CDR3 totals 17 residues. CDR3 region: CASSPRGQGDYNSPLHF. DNA of the CDR3: TGTGCCAGCAGTCCCCGGGGACAGGGAGACTATAATTCACCCCTCCACTTT.

This clonotype was counted a few times. V usage is TRBV19 and J usage is TRBJ2-3; no clear D. Trimming shortened V by 3 bases and J by 2 bases, and 12 bases separated the two germline ends. CDR3 length: 15 amino acids. In germline, CDR1 is LNHDA, CDR2 SQIVND (reference sequence). The CDR3 protein is CASSIKETYTDTQYF. In DNA, the CDR3 is TGTGCCAGTAGTATCAAGGAAACCTACACAGATACGCAGTATTTT.

This clonotype was counted only a few times. The V gene is TRBV3-1, the J gene TRBJ2-3, with 16 positions matching TRBD2. Losses at the gene ends were 3 bases for V and 7 bases for J; bases not matched to a gene: 7. This CDR3 region has 17 residues. Germline CDR1 LGHDT, CDR2 YNNKEL (reference sequence). CDR3 nucleotides: TGTGCCAGCAGCCAGGGACTAGCGGGGGGGCCATCAAATACGCAGTATTTT. Protein sequence: CASSQGLAGGPSNTQYF.

In this sample, this clonotype turned up a few times. J is TRBJ2-3 and V is TRBV5-1, with 7 bases fitting TRBD1. The V segment lost 4 bases and the J segment 4 bases; nucleotides outside the gene matches: 9. Germline CDR1 reads SGHRS; CDR2 reads YFSETQ. This CDR3 has 15 residues. The DNA for the CDR3 is TGCGCCAGCAGCAGTGGGGGACAGAGGGCAGATACGCAGTATTTT. It is translated as CASSSGGQRADTQYF.

This clonotype was detected only a few times. V and J are TRBV10-3 and TRBJ2-2, with 7 nucleotides matching TRBD1. The CDR3 runs to 15 residues. The J segment lost 4 bases and the V segment lost 6 bases, leaving 8 bases of the junction unmatched. Germline V CDR1 and CDR2: ENHRY, SYGVKD. CDR3 residues: CAIRATGTFTGELFF. The DNA for the CDR3 is TGTGCCATCAGAGCGACAGGGACGTTCACCGGGGAGCTGTTTTTT.

The sample holds a few counts of this clonotype. The V and J genes are TRBV7-2 and TRBJ1-4, with TRBD1 identical over 9 bases. J lost 7 bases, V lost 4 bases, and 10 bases had no gene match. This CDR3 is built from 16 residues. In germline, CDR1 is SGHTA, CDR2 FQGNSA. CDR3: CASSSEMGQGGEKLFF. The CDR3 coding sequence is TGTGCCAGCAGCTCAGAGATGGGACAGGGAGGTGAAAAACTGTTTTTT.

The V call is TRBV4-3, the J call TRBJ1-2, with D perhaps matching TRBD1 (5 bases). In germline, CDR1 is LGHNA, CDR2 YSLEER. This CDR3 is built from 14 residues. V was pared by 0 bases and J by 7 bases, with 12 bases between. CDR3 in amino acids: CASSQDSRGSGYTF. The CDR3, as DNA: TGCGCCAGCAGCCAAGATTCAAGGGGCTCTGGCTACACCTTC.

This clonotype was recorded at least ten times. The gene calls are TRBV4-2 and TRBJ1-3, with a possible D match to TRBD1 (5 bases). There are 15 residues in the CDR3. Germline CDR1 LGHNA, CDR2 YNFKEQ. V was trimmed by 0 bases and J by 2 bases, leaving 8 bases between them. CDR3 coding DNA: TGTGCCAGCAGCCAAGATGCGACAGCTGGAAACACCATATATTTT. Its protein product is CASSQDATAGNTIYF.

This clonotype was detected only a few times. The CDR3 loop reads CASSLDRGGRGLKAFF. Written as DNA, the CDR3 is TGCGCCAGCAGTCTAGACAGGGGCGGTAGGGGGTTGAAAGCTTTCTTT. V gene TRBV23-1 combines with J gene TRBJ1-1, with TRBD1 identical over 8 bases. TRBV23-1 is an open reading frame whose function is uncertain. V trimming: 4 bases; J trimming: 9 bases; junction bases outside the gene matches: 16. The CDR3 sequence is 16 residues long.